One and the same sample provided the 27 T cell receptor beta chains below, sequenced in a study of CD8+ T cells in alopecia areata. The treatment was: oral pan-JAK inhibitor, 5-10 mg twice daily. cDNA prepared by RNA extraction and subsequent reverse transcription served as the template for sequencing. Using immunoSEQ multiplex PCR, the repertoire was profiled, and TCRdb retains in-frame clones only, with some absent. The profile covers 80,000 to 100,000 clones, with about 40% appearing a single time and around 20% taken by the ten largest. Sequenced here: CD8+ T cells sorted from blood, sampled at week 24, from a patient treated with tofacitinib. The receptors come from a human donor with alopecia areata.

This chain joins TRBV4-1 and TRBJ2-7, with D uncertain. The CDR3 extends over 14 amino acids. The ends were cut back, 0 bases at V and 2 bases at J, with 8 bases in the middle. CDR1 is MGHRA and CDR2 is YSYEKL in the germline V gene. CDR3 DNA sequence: TGCGCCAGCAGCCAAGATCCAGGCACCTACGAGCAGTACTTC. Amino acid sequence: CASSQDPGTYEQYF.

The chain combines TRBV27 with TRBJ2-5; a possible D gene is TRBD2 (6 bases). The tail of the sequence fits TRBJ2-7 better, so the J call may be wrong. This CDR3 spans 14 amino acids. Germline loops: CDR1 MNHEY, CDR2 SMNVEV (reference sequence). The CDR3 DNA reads TGTGCCAGCAGTTTAGGAGGCGGGGCCTACGAGCAGTACTTC. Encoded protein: CASSLGGGAYEQYF.

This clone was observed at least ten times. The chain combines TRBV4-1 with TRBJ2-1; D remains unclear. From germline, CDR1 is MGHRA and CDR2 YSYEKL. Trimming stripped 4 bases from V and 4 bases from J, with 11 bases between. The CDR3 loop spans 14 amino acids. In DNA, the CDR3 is TGCGCCAGCAGCCGTCCCGGAGAGTACAATGAGCAGTTCTTC. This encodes CASSRPGEYNEQFF.

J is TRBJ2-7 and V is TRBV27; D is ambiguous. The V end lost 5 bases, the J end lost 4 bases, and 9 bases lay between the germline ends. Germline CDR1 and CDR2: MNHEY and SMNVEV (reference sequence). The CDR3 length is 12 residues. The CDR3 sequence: CASSQTGYEQYF. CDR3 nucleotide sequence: TGTGCCAGCAGTCAAACCGGATACGAGCAGTACTTC.

CDR3: CASSLWTGLDEQYF. DNA of the CDR3: TGTGCCAGCAGTTTATGGACGGGACTCGACGAGCAGTACTTC. The chain carries TRBV27 and TRBJ2-7; a possible D gene is TRBD2 (6 bases). This CDR3 is built from 14 residues. In germline, CDR1 is MNHEY, CDR2 SMNVEV (reference sequence). V lost 1 base and J lost 5, with 12 bases in between.

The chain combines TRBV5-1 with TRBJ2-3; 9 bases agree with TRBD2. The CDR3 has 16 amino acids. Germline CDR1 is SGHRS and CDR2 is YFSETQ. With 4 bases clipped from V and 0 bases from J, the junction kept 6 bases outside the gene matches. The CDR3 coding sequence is TGCGCCAGCAGCCGGCTCCTAGCGGGGAGCACAGATACGCAGTATTTT. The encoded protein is CASSRLLAGSTDTQYF.

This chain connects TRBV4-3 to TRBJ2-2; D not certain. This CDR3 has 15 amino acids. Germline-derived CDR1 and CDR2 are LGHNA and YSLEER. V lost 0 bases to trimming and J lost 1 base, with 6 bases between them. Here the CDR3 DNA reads TGCGCCAGCAGCCAAGAAACATTGAACACCGGGGAGCTGTTTTTT. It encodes CASSQETLNTGELFF.

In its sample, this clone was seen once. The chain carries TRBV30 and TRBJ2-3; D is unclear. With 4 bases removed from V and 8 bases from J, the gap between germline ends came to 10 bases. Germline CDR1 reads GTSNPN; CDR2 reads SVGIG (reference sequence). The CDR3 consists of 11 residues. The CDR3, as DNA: TGTGCCTGGATTTTCTCGGGTACGCAGTATTTT. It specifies CAWIFSGTQYF.

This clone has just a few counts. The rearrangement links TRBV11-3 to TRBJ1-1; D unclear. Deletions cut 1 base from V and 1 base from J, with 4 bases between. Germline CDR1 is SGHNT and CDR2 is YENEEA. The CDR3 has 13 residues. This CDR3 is CASSLAPNTEAFF. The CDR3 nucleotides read TGTGCCAGCAGCTTAGCTCCGAACACTGAAGCTTTCTTT.

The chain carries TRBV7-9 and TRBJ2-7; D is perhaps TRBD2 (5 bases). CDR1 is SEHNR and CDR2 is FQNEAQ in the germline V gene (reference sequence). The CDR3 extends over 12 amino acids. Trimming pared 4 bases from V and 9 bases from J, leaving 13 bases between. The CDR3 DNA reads TGTGCCAGCAGCTCATTACTAGATGCGCAGTACTTC. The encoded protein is CASSSLLDAQYF.

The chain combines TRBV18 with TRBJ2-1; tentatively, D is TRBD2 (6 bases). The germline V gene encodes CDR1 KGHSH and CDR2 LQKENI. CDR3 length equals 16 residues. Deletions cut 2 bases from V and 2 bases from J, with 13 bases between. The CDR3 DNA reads TGTGCCAGCTCACCAAAAGGAACTAGCACCTACAATGAGCAGTTCTTC. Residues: CASSPKGTSTYNEQFF.

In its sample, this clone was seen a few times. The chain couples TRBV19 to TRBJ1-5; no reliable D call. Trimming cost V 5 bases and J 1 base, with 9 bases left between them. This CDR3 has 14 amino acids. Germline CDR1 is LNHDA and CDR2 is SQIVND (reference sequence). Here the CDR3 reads CASSGWTSNQPQHF. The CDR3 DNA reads TGTGCCAGTAGTGGCTGGACCAGCAATCAGCCCCAGCATTTT.

The CDR3 here is CASRTSGRASTDTQYF. In nucleotides, the CDR3 is TGCGCCAGCAGAACTAGCGGGAGGGCTAGCACAGATACGCAGTATTTT. The V gene is TRBV23-1, the J gene TRBJ2-3; TRBD2 matches 13 bases. TRBV23-1 belongs to the ORF category, with a function that is uncertain. The CDR3 contains 16 residues. After removal of 6 bases from V and 0 bases from J, the junction contained 3 bases not matched to a gene.

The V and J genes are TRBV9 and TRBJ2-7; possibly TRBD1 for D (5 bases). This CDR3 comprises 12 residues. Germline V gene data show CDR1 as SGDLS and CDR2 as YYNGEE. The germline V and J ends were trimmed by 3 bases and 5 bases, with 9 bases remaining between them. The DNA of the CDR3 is TGTGCCAGCAGCGCCGACAGTAACGAGCAGTACTTC. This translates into CASSADSNEQYF. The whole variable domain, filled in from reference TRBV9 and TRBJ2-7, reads DSGVTQTPKHLITATGQRVTLRCSPRSGDLSVYWYQQSLDQGLQFLIQYYNGEERAKGNILERFSAQQFPDLHSELNLSSLELGDSALYFCASSADSNEQYFGPGTRLTVT.

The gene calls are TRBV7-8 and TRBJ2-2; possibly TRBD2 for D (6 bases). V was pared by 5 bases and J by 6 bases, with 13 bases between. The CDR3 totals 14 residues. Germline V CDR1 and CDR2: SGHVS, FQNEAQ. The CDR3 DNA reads TGTGCCAGCAGCACCCAAGGAGGGGCCGGGGAGCTGTTTTTT. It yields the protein CASSTQGGAGELFF.

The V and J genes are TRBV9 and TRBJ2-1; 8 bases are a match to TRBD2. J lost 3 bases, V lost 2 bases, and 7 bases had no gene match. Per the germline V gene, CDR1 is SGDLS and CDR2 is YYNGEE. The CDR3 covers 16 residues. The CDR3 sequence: CASSVWASGFYNEQFF. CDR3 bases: TGTGCCAGCAGCGTTTGGGCTAGCGGGTTCTACAATGAGCAGTTCTTC.

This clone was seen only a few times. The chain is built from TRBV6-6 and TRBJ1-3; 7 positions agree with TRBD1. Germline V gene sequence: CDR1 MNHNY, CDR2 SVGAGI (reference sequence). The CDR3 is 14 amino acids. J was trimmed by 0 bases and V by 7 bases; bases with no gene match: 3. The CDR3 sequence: CASTGTDSGNTIYF. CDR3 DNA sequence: TGTGCCAGCACAGGGACAGACTCTGGAAACACCATATATTTT.

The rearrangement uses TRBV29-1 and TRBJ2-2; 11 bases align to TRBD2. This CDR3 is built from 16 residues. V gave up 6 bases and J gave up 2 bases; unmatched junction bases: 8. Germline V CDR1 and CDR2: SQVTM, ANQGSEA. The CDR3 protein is CSVAVGLAANTGELFF. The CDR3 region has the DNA TGCAGCGTCGCCGTGGGACTAGCGGCAAACACCGGGGAGCTGTTTTTT.

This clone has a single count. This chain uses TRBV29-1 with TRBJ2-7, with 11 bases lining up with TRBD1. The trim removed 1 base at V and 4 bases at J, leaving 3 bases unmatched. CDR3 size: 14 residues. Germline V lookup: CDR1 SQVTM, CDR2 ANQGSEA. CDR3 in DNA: TGCAGCGTTGAAGGGGGACAGGGGGGTTACGAGCAGTACTTC. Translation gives CSVEGGQGGYEQYF.

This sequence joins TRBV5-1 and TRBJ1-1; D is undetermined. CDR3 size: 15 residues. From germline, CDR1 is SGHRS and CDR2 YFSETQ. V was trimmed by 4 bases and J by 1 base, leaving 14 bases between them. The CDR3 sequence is CASSMTRQSNTEAFF. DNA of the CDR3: TGCGCCAGCAGCATGACACGGCAATCGAACACTGAAGCTTTCTTT. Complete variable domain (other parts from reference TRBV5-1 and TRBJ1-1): KAGVTQTPRYLIKTRGQQVTLSCSPISGHRSVSWYQQTPGQGLQFLFEYFSETQRNKGNFPGRFSGRQFSNSRSEMNVSTLELGDSALYLCASSMTRQSNTEAFFGQGTRLTVV.

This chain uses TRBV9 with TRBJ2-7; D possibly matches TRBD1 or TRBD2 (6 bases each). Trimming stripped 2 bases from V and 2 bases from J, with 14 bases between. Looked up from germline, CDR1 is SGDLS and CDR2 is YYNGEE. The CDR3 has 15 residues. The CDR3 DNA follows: TGTGCCAGCAGCGTTTCGGGGGCCGCAACCTACGAGCAGTACTTC. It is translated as CASSVSGAATYEQYF.

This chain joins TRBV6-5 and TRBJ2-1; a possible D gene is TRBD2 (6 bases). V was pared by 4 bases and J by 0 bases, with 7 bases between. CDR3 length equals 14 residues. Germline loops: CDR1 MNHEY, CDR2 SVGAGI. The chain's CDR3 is CASSWRGSYNEQFF. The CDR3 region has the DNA TGTGCCAGCAGTTGGCGGGGCTCCTACAATGAGCAGTTCTTC.

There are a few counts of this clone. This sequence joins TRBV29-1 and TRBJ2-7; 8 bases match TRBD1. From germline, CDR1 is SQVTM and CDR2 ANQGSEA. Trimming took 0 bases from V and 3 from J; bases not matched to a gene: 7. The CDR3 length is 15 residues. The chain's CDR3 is CSVEDPVGQGYEQYF. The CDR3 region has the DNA TGCAGCGTTGAAGATCCGGTTGGACAGGGCTACGAGCAGTACTTC.

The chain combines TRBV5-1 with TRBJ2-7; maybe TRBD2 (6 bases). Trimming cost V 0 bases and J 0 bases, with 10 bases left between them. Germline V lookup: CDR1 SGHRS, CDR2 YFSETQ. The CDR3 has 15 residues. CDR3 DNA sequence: TGCGCCAGCAGCTTGGGACCGGAGGGCTCCTACGAGCAGTACTTC. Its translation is CASSLGPEGSYEQYF. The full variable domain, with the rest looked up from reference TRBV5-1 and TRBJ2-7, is KAGVTQTPRYLIKTRGQQVTLSCSPISGHRSVSWYQQTPGQGLQFLFEYFSETQRNKGNFPGRFSGRQFSNSRSEMNVSTLELGDSALYLCASSLGPEGSYEQYFGPGTRLTVT.

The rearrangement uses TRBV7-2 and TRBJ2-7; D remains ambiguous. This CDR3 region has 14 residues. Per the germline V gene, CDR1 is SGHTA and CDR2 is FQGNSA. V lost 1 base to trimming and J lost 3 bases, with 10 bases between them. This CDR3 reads CASSLGLADYEQYF. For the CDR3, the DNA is TGTGCCAGCAGCTTAGGATTGGCCGACTACGAGCAGTACTTC. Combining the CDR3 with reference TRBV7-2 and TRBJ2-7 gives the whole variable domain GAGVSQSPSNKVTEKGKDVELRCDPISGHTALYWYRQSLGQGLEFLIYFQGNSAPDKSGLPSDRFSAERTGGSVSTLTIQRTQQEDSAVYLCASSLGLADYEQYFGPGTRLTVT.

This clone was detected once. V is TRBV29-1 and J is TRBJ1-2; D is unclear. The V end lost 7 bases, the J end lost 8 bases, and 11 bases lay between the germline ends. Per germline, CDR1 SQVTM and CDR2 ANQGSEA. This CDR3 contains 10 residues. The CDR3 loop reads CSDLSGGYTF. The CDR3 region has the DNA TGCAGCGACTTAAGCGGCGGCTACACCTTC. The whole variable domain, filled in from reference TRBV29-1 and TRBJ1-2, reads SAVISQKPSRDICQRGTSLTIQCQVDSQVTMMFWYRQQPGQSLTLIATANQGSEATYESGFVIDKFPISRPNLTFSTLTVSNMSPEDSSIYLCSDLSGGYTFGSGTRLTVV.

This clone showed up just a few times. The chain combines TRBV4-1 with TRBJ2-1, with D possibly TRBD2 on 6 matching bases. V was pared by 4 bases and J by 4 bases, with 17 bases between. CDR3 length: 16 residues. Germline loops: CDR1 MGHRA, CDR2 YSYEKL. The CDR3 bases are TGCGCCAGCAGCCGGATCTCGACCAGCGGGTACAATGAGCAGTTCTTC. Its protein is CASSRISTSGYNEQFF.